Below are 26 T cell receptor beta chains sequenced from a single sample in a study of cytotoxic CD8 clonotypes in ibrutinib-treated CLL. Clones were read by immunoSEQ multiplex PCR, and TCRdb kept only the in-frame ones, dropping some. The sample yields over 70,000 clones, roughly 84% seen once. The input for sequencing was PBMCs, taken before ibrutinib treatment. The receptors come from a human donor with chronic lymphocytic leukemia.

The V call is TRBV6-5, the J call TRBJ2-1; 11 nucleotides match TRBD2. Looked up from germline, CDR1 is MNHEY and CDR2 is SVGAGI. CDR3 length: 16 residues. The V gene end was trimmed by 0 bases and the J gene end by 7 bases; junction bases not matched to a gene: 5. The CDR3 DNA reads TGTGCCAGCAGTTACTCCCTAGCGGGAGGTAGGAATGAGCAGTTCTTC. Protein: CASSYSLAGGRNEQFF.

This chain links TRBV6-1 with TRBJ2-2; D not resolved. The CDR3 is 14 residues long. Germline lookup yields CDR1 MNHNS and CDR2 SASEGT. The V end was cut by 1 base, the J end by 4 bases, with 7 bases between. The CDR3 region has the DNA TGTGCCAGCAGTGAAGTGCGATCCACCGGGGAGCTGTTTTTT. This sequence encodes CASSEVRSTGELFF.

This clone was counted between two and nine times. The rearrangement joins TRBV4-1 to TRBJ1-4; 8 bases line up with TRBD1. Per germline, CDR1 MGHRA and CDR2 YSYEKL. The CDR3 is 17 residues long. V shed 1 base, J shed 8 bases, and the junction held 12 bases outside the gene matches. DNA for the CDR3: TGCGCCAGCAGCCAAGGACAGGGGCGTTCCCCGAGCGAAAAACTGTTTTTT. Amino acids: CASSQGQGRSPSEKLFF.

The chain carries TRBV19 and TRBJ2-3; D is perhaps TRBD1 or TRBD2 (7 bases each). Trimming pared 7 bases from V and 1 base from J, leaving 18 bases between. This CDR3 has 16 residues. Germline CDR1 reads LNHDA; CDR2 reads SQIVND (reference sequence). The chain's CDR3 is CASIRGGTARTDTQYF. The CDR3 DNA sequence: TGTGCCAGTATAAGGGGAGGGACAGCCCGCACAGATACGCAGTATTTT. The full variable domain, its missing parts supplied by reference TRBV19 and TRBJ2-3, is DGGITQSPKYLFRKEGQNVTLSCEQNLNHDAMYWYRQDPGQGLRLIYYSQIVNDFQKGDIAEGYSVSREKKESFPLTVTSAQKNPTAFYLCASIRGGTARTDTQYFGPGTRLTVL.

The chain has TRBV6-5 and TRBJ1-1; unclear D gene. Germline CDR1 MNHEY, CDR2 SVGAGI. Trimming took 1 base from V and 5 from J, leaving 14 bases between them. The CDR3 is 15 residues long. CDR3 region: CASSYLTRTTTEAFF. As DNA, the CDR3 is TGTGCCAGCAGTTACTTAACGAGAACGACGACTGAAGCTTTCTTT.

V is TRBV29-1 and J is TRBJ2-5, with a weak D call TRBD1 (6 bases). V lost 7 bases and J lost 0, with 12 bases in between. The CDR3 spans 13 residues. The V gene's germline CDR1 is SQVTM and CDR2 ANQGSEA. The chain's CDR3 is CSDLRGYQETQYF. The CDR3 nucleotides read TGCAGCGACCTCAGGGGCTACCAAGAGACCCAGTACTTC.

The chain links TRBV18 to TRBJ2-5; no clear D. The CDR3 sequence is 16 residues long. Germline V gene data show CDR1 as KGHSH and CDR2 as LQKENI. V shed 3 bases and J shed 5 bases, with 19 bases lying between them. The CDR3 loop reads CASSPVGTRNQETQYF. The CDR3 DNA is TGTGCCAGCTCACCCGTAGGTACAAGAAATCAGGAGACCCAGTACTTC.

The chain employs TRBV9 and TRBJ2-3; no clear D. V was shortened by 0 bases and J by 1 base, with 24 bases between the two germline ends. This CDR3 contains 20 residues. Per the germline V gene, CDR1 is SGDLS and CDR2 is YYNGEE. CDR3: CASSVVVGTQYPSGTDTQYF. DNA for the CDR3: TGTGCCAGCAGCGTAGTGGTCGGAACCCAATATCCGTCCGGCACAGATACGCAGTATTTT.

The chain has TRBV6-5 and TRBJ1-2; maybe TRBD1 (6 bases). Trimming cost V 2 bases and J 6 bases, with 19 bases left between them. The CDR3 runs to 16 residues. Germline V CDR1 and CDR2: MNHEY, SVGAGI. CDR3 in amino acids: CASSYGQSGTIHGYTF. CDR3 sequence (DNA): TGTGCCAGCAGTTACGGACAAAGCGGGACAATTCATGGCTACACCTTC.

J is TRBJ2-7 and V is TRBV9; 11 bases align to TRBD2. Germline lookup yields CDR1 SGDLS and CDR2 YYNGEE. The CDR3 runs to 16 residues. After removal of 0 bases from V and 5 bases from J, the junction contained 7 bases not matched to a gene. The CDR3 nucleotides read TGTGCCAGCAGCGTAGGGGGGTCTAGCGGGAGGCACGAGCAGTACTTC. This codes for CASSVGGSSGRHEQYF.

The gene calls are TRBV30 and TRBJ1-2; D possibly corresponds to TRBD1 (6 bases). This CDR3 is built from 14 residues. Deletions cut 1 base from V and 2 bases from J, with 11 bases between. CDR1 and CDR2 (germline): GTSNPN, SVGIG (reference sequence). The CDR3: CAWSGRTDNYGYTF. DNA of the CDR3: TGTGCCTGGAGTGGGAGGACAGACAACTATGGCTACACCTTC.

V is TRBV18 and J is TRBJ2-1; either TRBD1 or TRBD2 may supply D (5 bases each). V lost 0 bases and J 5 bases, leaving 14 bases between the germline ends. Germline-derived CDR1 and CDR2 are KGHSH and LQKENI. The CDR3 sequence is 16 residues long. CDR3 bases: TGTGCCAGCTCACCACCGGGACCTGGATCTAACAATGAGCAGTTCTTC. This encodes CASSPPGPGSNNEQFF. Full variable domain (remainder filled in from reference TRBV18 and TRBJ2-1): NAGVMQNPRHLVRRRGQEARLRCSPMKGHSHVYWYRQLPEEGLKFMVYLQKENIIDESGMPKERFSAEFPKEGPSILRIQQVVRGDSAAYFCASSPPGPGSNNEQFFGPGTRLTVL.

V and J are TRBV9 and TRBJ2-3; TRBD2 agrees at 10 bases. The CDR3 spans 15 residues. V was pared by 4 bases and J by 6 bases, with 8 bases of the junction left unmatched. Germline CDR1 reads SGDLS; CDR2 reads YYNGEE. CDR3 protein: CASSIGLAGVDTQYF. CDR3 sequence (DNA): TGTGCCAGCAGCATCGGCCTAGCGGGAGTGGATACGCAGTATTTT.

The V and J genes are TRBV11-2 and TRBJ2-3, with 10 bases aligning to TRBD2. V trimming: 7 bases; J trimming: 5 bases; junction bases outside the gene matches: 12. This CDR3 has 16 amino acids. Germline V CDR1 and CDR2: SGHAT, FQNNGV. The CDR3 bases are TGTGCCAGCACCTTGGGAGCGGGAGGGACACGAGATACGCAGTATTTT. It specifies CASTLGAGGTRDTQYF.

The rearrangement links TRBV5-4 to TRBJ2-1; 13 nucleotides match TRBD2. The V segment lost 4 bases and the J segment 3 bases; nucleotides outside the gene matches: 10. The CDR3 is 18 residues long. Germline lookup yields CDR1 SGHNT and CDR2 YYREEE (reference sequence). The CDR3 nucleotides are TGTGCCAGCAGCAATCTCCTGGGGACTAGCGGGAACTACAATGAGCAGTTCTTC. Protein: CASSNLLGTSGNYNEQFF.

The V call is TRBV5-1, the J call TRBJ2-7, with 10 bases identical to TRBD1. The CDR3 consists of 15 residues. Germline lookup yields CDR1 SGHRS and CDR2 YFSETQ. The V and J ends lost 4 bases and 2 bases, in that order; junction bases with no gene match: 6. The CDR3: CASSPVGQGAYEQYF. The DNA for the CDR3 is TGCGCCAGCAGCCCCGTAGGACAGGGGGCCTACGAGCAGTACTTC.

The J gene is TRBJ1-2, the V gene TRBV4-1, with 9 nucleotides matching TRBD1. The junction had 4 bases not matched to a gene; V was cut back by 3 bases and J by 2 bases. The CDR3 contains 15 residues. Per germline, CDR1 MGHRA and CDR2 YSYEKL. The CDR3 DNA reads TGCGCCAGCAGCCATCCTGGGACAGGGAACTATGGCTACACCTTC. It codes for CASSHPGTGNYGYTF.

The J gene is TRBJ1-5, the V gene TRBV27; D gene ambiguous. The CDR3 consists of 15 residues. V shed 2 bases and J shed 0 bases, with 8 bases lying between them. Germline assignment: CDR1 MNHEY and CDR2 SMNVEV (reference sequence). DNA for the CDR3: TGTGCCAGCAGTTTAAGAGCGTATAGCAATCAGCCCCAGCATTTT. Translation gives CASSLRAYSNQPQHF.

The chain combines TRBV5-1 with TRBJ2-3; 11 positions match TRBD2. CDR3 length: 19 amino acids. Germline assignment: CDR1 SGHRS and CDR2 YFSETQ. V lost 3 bases to trimming and J lost 6 bases; unmatched junction nucleotides: 18. Written as DNA, the CDR3 is TGCGCCAGCAGCTGGACCGGGACTAGCGGAGCCTCGGGCGTGGATACGCAGTATTTT. This gives the protein CASSWTGTSGASGVDTQYF. The variable domain in full, with the rest retrieved from reference TRBV5-1 and TRBJ2-3, is KAGVTQTPRYLIKTRGQQVTLSCSPISGHRSVSWYQQTPGQGLQFLFEYFSETQRNKGNFPGRFSGRQFSNSRSEMNVSTLELGDSALYLCASSWTGTSGASGVDTQYFGPGTRLTVL.

V usage is TRBV12-2 and J usage is TRBJ2-2. TRBV12-2 is deemed a pseudogene. The CDR3 contains 14 residues. The CDR3 loop reads CASRLAPYTGELFF. Written as DNA, the CDR3 is TGTGCAAGTCGCTTAGCGCCCTACACCGGGGAGCTGTTTTTT.

The chain carries TRBV7-9 and TRBJ2-3; 7 nucleotides line up with TRBD2. V was pared by 1 base and J by 0 bases, with 4 bases of the junction left unmatched. This CDR3 is 16 amino acids long. Germline assignment: CDR1 SEHNR and CDR2 FQNEAQ (reference sequence). In DNA, the CDR3 is TGTGCCAGCAGCTTAGGTCGGGAGGCAAGCACAGATACGCAGTATTTT. Its translation is CASSLGREASTDTQYF.

This CDR3 is CASSPSAETGGSIYGYTF. CDR3 bases: TGTGCCAGTAGTCCGTCCGCCGAGACAGGGGGCAGTATCTATGGCTACACCTTC. The chain employs TRBV19 and TRBJ1-2; 10 bases align to TRBD1. The germline V gene has CDR1 LNHDA and CDR2 SQIVND (reference sequence). The junction had 16 bases not matched to a gene; V was cut back by 5 bases and J by 4 bases. The CDR3 extends over 18 amino acids.

This clone is a singleton in its sample. This sequence joins TRBV4-2 and TRBJ1-4; D unclear. The CDR3 covers 13 residues. The germline gives CDR1 LGHNA, CDR2 YNFKEQ. Trimming left V 0 bases short and J 8 bases short, with 7 bases between. CDR3 nucleotides: TGTGCCAGCAGCCAAGAGGGGAACGAAAAACTGTTTTTT. Protein product: CASSQEGNEKLFF.

The genes are TRBV9 and TRBJ1-3; 10 bases map to TRBD1. In germline, CDR1 is SGDLS, CDR2 YYNGEE. This CDR3 spans 18 amino acids. Trimming cost V 5 bases and J 0 bases; bases outside gene matches: 11. CDR3 coding DNA: TGTGCCAGCAGTAGCGTCGGACAGGGGGGCCACTCTGGAAACACCATATATTTT. It encodes CASSSVGQGGHSGNTIYF.

V and J are TRBV20-1 and TRBJ2-1; a possible D gene is TRBD2 (6 bases). The length of the CDR3 is 11 residues. The V and J ends lost 6 bases and 12 bases respectively, with 15 bases between them. CDR1 is DFQATT, CDR2 SNEGSKA, per germline (reference sequence). This chain's CDR3 is CSAPQEGLQFF. The CDR3 DNA sequence: TGCAGTGCCCCTCAGGAGGGACTGCAGTTCTTC.

Only one count was recorded for this clone. This chain uses TRBV14 with TRBJ2-3; D is undetermined. CDR3 size: 12 residues. V gave up 1 base and J gave up 6 bases, with 5 bases separating them. Germline V gene lookup returns CDR1 SGHDN and CDR2 FVKESK. The CDR3 is CASSQGPDTQYF. DNA for the CDR3: TGTGCCAGCAGCCAAGGTCCGGATACGCAGTATTTT.